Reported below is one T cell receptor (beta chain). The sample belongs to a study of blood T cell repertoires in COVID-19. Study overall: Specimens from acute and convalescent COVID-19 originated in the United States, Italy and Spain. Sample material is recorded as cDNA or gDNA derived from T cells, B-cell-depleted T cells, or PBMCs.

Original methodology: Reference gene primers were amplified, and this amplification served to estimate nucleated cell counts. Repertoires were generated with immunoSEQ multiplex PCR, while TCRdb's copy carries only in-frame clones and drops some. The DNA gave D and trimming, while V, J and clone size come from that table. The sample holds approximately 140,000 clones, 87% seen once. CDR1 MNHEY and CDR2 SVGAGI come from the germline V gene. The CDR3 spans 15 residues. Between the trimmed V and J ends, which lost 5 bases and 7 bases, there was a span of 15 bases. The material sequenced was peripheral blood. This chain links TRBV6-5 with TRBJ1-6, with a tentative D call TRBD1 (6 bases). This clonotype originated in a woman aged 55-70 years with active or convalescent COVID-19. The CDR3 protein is CASSPGTTRNSPLHF. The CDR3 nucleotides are TGTGCCAGCAGTCCTGGGACAACACGAAATTCACCCCTCCACTTT.